Detailed here is one T cell receptor beta chain. This entry belongs to a study of CD8+ T cells in alopecia areata. As the sequencing template, cDNA was produced by extracting RNA and reverse transcribing it. Measured with immunoSEQ multiplex PCR; TCRdb has only the in-frame clones, and not every one. The table lists about 270,000 clones, 50% to 75% of them singletons. This CDR3 is 12 amino acids long. With V trimmed by 7 bases and J by 5 bases, 6 bases remained unmatched. The germline V gene has CDR1 SQVTM and CDR2 ANQGSEA. The treatment: oral pan-JAK inhibitor, 5-10 mg twice daily. The sample consisted of CD4+ T cells sorted from blood, taken around week 53, from a patient treated with tofacitinib. The origin of this receptor is a human donor with alopecia areata. The chain combines TRBV29-1 with TRBJ1-2; 8 nucleotides match TRBD1. As DNA, the CDR3 is TGCAGCGCAGGACAGGGAGGGTATGGCTACACCTTC. It is translated as CSAGQGGYGYTF.